A single sample is the source of the 3 T cell receptor beta chains below, sequenced in a study of beta chain features in type 1 diabetes. Findings and caveats of the study: TCRB CDR3 length was moderately but significantly reduced in all four CD4+ subsets of Type 1 diabetes patients.

Their specific antigens are unknown. Every bit of the isolated RNA underwent reverse transcription, so sequencing read expressed TCRB transcripts. Produced via immunoSEQ multiplex PCR; TCRdb's table is partial and in-frame only. The sample records hundreds of thousands of clones, 13% being singletons. Sequenced sample: naive CD4+ T cells from blood. These receptors all come from a man aged 18 to 29 with type 1 diabetes.

There are a few counts of this clone. This sample also contains other DNA sequences that code for the same CDR3. The rearrangement joins TRBV30 to TRBJ1-2; 8 nucleotides match TRBD1. The trim removed 0 bases at V and 8 bases at J, leaving 5 bases unmatched. The germline V gene has CDR1 GTSNPN and CDR2 SVGIG (reference sequence). This CDR3 region has 13 residues. The CDR3 reads CAWSVQGAEGYTF. The CDR3 DNA sequence: TGTGCCTGGAGTGTGCAGGGGGCGGAGGGCTACACCTTC.

This clone was seen a handful of times. In DNA, the CDR3 is TGTGCCAGCAGCACAAGAGGGATCAATGAAAAACTGTTTTTT. Its protein product is CASSTRGINEKLFF. This chain uses TRBV27 with TRBJ1-4; D unresolved. In germline, CDR1 is MNHEY, CDR2 SMNVEV (reference sequence). V lost 6 bases to trimming and J lost 5 bases, with 13 bases between them. This CDR3 has 14 amino acids.

The chain has TRBV12-5 and TRBJ1-1; D ambiguous. V shed 6 bases and J shed 1 base, with 9 bases lying between them. From germline, CDR1 is LGHNT and CDR2 FRNRAP. CDR3 length: 13 residues. The CDR3 DNA sequence: TGTGCTAGTGGCGGCACAGCGAACACTGAAGCTTTCTTT. This translates into CASGGTANTEAFF.